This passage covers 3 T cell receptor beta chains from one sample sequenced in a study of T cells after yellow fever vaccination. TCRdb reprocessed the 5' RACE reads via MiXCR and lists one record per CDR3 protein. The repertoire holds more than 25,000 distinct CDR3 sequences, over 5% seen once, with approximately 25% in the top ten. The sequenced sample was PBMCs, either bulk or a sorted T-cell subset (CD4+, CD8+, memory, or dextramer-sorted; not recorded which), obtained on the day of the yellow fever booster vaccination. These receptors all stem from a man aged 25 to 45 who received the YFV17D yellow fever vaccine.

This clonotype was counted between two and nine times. The CDR3, as DNA: TGTGCCAGCAGCTCCGCGGGAGACTCCTACGAGCAGTACTTC. Protein sequence: CASSSAGDSYEQYF. The chain is built from TRBV5-4 and TRBJ2-7, with TRBD2 identical over 7 bases. The CDR3 spans 14 residues. V was pared by 3 bases and J by 0 bases, with 3 bases of the junction left unmatched. CDR1 and CDR2 (germline): SGHNT, YYREEE (reference sequence).

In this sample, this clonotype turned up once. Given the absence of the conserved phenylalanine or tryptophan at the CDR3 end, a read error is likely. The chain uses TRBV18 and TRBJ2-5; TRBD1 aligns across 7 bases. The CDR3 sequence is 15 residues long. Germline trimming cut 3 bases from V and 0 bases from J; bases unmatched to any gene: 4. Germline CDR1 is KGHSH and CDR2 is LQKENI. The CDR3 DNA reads TGTGCCAGCTCACCTAGGGACAGTGACCAAGAGACCCAGTACCTC. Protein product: CASSPRDSDQETQYL.

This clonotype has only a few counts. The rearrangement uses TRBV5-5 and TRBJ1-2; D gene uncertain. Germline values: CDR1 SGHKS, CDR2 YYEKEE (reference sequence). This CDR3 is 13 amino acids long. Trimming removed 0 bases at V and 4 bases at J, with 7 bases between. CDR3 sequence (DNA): TGTGCCAGCAGCTTGGTCACGGCCTATGGCTACACCTTC. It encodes CASSLVTAYGYTF.